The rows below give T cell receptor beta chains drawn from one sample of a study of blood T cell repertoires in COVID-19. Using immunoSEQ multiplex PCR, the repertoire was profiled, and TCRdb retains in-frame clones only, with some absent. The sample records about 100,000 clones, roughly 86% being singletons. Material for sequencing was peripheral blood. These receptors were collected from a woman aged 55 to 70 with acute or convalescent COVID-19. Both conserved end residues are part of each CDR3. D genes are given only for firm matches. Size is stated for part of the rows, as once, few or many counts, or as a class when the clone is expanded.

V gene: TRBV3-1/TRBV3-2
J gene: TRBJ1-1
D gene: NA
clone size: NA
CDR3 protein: CASSQAGANTEAFF
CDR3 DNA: TGTGCCAGCAGCCAAGCAGGGGCGAACACTGAAGCTTTCTTT

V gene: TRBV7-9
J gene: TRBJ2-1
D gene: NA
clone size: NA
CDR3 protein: CASTKTAVLGNEQFF
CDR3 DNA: TGTGCCAGCACCAAGACTGCAGTCCTAGGAAATGAGCAGTTCTTC

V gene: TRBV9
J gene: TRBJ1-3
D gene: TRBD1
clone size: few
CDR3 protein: CASSEHRGQDTIYF
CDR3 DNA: TGTGCCAGCAGCGAGCACAGGGGGCAGGACACCATATATTTT

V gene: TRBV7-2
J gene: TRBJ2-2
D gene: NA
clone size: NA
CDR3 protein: CASTSRRFRSGELFF
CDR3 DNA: TGTGCCAGCACCTCGCGCAGGTTCAGGTCCGGGGAGCTGTTTTTT

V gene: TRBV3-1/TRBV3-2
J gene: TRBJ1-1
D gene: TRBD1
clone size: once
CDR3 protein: CASSQRTGSSEAFF
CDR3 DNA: TGTGCCAGCAGCCAGAGGACAGGGAGCTCTGAAGCTTTCTTT

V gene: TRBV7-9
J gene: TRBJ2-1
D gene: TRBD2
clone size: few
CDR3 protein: CASSRPTSVSYNEQFF
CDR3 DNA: TGTGCCAGCAGCCGTCCTACTAGCGTCTCCTACAATGAGCAGTTCTTC

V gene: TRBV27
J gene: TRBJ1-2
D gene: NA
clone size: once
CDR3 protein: CASSPWGGNYGYTF
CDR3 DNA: TGTGCCAGCTCCCCGTGGGGGGGGAACTATGGCTACACCTTC

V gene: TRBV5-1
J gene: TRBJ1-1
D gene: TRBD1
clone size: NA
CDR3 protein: CATYGTDTEAFF
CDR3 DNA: TGCGCCACCTACGGGACAGACACTGAAGCTTTCTTT

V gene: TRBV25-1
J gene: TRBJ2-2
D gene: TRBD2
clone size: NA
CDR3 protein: CASRTSGSLGGELFF
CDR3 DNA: TGTGCCAGCAGGACTAGCGGGAGTTTGGGCGGGGAGCTGTTTTTT

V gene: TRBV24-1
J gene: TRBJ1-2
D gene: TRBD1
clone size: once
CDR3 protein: CATSETGANYGYTF
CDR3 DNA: TGTGCCACCAGTGAGACAGGGGCTAACTATGGCTACACCTTC

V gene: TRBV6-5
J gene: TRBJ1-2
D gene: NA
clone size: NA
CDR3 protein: CASIHPGSNYGYTF
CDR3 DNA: TGTGCCAGCATTCACCCCGGGTCTAACTATGGCTACACCTTC

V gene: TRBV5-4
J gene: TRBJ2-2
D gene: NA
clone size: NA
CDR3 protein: CASSFTGVTGELFF
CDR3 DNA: TGTGCCAGCAGCTTTACGGGAGTCACCGGGGAGCTGTTTTTT

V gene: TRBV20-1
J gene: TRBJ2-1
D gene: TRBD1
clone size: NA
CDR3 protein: CSAGTGAEQFF
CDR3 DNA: TGCAGTGCTGGGACAGGGGCTGAGCAGTTCTTC

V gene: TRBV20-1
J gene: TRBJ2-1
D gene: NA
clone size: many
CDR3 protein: CSASVRVIYNEQFF
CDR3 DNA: TGCAGTGCTAGTGTCAGGGTAATCTACAATGAGCAGTTCTTC

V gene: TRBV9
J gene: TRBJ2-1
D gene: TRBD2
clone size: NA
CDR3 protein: CASSGTSGDNEQFF
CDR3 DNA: TGTGCCAGCAGCGGGACTAGCGGAGACAATGAGCAGTTCTTC

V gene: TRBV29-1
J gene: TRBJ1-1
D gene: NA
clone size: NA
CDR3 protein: CSVTQGNTEAFF
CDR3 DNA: TGCAGCGTCACACAGGGGAACACTGAAGCTTTCTTT

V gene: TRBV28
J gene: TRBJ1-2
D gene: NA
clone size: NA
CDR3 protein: CASSIYRAGYGYTF
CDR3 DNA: TGTGCCAGCAGTATCTACAGGGCCGGCTATGGCTACACCTTC

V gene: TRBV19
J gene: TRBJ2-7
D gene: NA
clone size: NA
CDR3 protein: CASQPGSSYEQYF
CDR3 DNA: TGTGCCTCCCAGCCGGGGAGCTCCTACGAGCAGTACTTC

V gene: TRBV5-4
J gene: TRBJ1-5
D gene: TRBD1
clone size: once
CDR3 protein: CASSSGQGQPQHF
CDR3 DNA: TGTGCCAGCAGCTCGGGACAGGGACAGCCCCAGCATTTT

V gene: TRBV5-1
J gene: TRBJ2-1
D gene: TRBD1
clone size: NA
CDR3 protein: CASSFQTGVDEQFF
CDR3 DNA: TGCGCCAGCAGCTTTCAGACAGGGGTTGATGAGCAGTTCTTC

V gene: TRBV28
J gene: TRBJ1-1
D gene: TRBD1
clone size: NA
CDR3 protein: CASSLRRTGTYTEAFF
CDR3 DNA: TGTGCCAGCAGTTTACGACGGACAGGGACTTACACTGAAGCTTTCTTT

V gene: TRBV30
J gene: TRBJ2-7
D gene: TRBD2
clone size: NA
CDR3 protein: CAWSLAGGLYEQYF
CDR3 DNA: TGTGCCTGGAGTCTAGCGGGAGGACTCTACGAGCAGTACTTC

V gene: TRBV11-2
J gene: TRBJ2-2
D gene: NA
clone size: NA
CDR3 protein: CASSRGGGESTGELFF
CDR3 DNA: TGTGCCAGCAGCCGAGGAGGGGGGGAGAGCACCGGGGAGCTGTTTTTT

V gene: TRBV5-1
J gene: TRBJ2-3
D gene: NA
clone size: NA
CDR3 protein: CASSGATTSTDTQYF
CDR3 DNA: TGCGCCAGCTCTGGGGCTACCACTAGCACAGATACGCAGTATTTT